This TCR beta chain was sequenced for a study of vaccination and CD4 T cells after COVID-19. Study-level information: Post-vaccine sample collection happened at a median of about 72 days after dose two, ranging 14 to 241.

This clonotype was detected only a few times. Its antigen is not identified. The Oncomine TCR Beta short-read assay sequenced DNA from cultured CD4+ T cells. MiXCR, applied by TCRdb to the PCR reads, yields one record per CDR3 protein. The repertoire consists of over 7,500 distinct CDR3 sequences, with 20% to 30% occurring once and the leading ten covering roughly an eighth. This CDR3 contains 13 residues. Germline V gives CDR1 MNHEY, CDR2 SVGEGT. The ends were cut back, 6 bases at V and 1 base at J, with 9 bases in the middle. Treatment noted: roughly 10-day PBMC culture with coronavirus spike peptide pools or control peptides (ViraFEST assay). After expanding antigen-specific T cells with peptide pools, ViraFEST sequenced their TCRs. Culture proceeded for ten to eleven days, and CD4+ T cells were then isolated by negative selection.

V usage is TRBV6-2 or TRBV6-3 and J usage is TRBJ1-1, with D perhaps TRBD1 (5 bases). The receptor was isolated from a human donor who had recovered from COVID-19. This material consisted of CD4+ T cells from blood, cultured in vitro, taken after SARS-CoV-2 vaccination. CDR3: CASSSDRNTEAFF. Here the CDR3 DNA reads TGTGCCAGCAGCTCCGACAGGAACACTGAAGCTTTCTTT.